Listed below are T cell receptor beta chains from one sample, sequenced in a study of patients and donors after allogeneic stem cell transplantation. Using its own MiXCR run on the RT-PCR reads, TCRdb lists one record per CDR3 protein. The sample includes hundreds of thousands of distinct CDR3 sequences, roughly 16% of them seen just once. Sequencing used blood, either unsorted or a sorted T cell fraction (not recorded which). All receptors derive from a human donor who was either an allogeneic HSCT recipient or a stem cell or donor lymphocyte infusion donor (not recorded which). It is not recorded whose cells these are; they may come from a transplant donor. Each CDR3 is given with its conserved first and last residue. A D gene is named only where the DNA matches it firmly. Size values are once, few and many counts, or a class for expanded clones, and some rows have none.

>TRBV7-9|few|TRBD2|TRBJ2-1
TGTGCCAGCAGCCCGGGGACTAGCGGGAACTCCTACAATGAGCAGTTCTTC
CASSPGTSGNSYNEQFF
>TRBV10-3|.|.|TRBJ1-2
TGTGCCGTTTCCTCGCCAATCCACTATGGCTACACCTTC
CAVSSPIHYGYTF
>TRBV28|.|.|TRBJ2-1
TGTGCCAGCAGCCGCAGTGAGCAGTTCTTC
CASSRSEQFF
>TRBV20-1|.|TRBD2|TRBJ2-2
TGCAGTGCTAGATCGACTAGCGGGTCGAACACCGGGGAGCTGTTTTTT
CSARSTSGSNTGELFF
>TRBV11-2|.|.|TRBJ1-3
TGTGCCAGCAGCTTAGATCCCCGGGGTGGAAACACCATATATTTT
CASSLDPRGGNTIYF
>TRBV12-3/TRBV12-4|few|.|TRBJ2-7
TGTGCCAGCTCGGAGGGCCTACGCGAGCAGTACTTC
CASSEGLREQYF
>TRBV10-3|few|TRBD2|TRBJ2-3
TGTGCCATCAGCCAGCGGGGGGGGCTAAGCTTGACAGATACGCAGTATTTT
CAISQRGGLSLTDTQYF
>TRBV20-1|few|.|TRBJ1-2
TGCAGTGCTAGAGTCTTCAGCGCCGAGAAGGGCTACACCTTC
CSARVFSAEKGYTF
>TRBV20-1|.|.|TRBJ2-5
TGCAGTGCTCCCCGACCAAATAAAAACCAAGAGACCCAGTACTTC
CSAPRPNKNQETQYF
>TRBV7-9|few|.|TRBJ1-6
TGTGCCAGCAGCCGCAAACAGGGTTATAATTCACCCCTCCACTTT
CASSRKQGYNSPLHF